This entry lists 13 T cell receptor beta chains sequenced from one sample in a study of blood T cell repertoires in COVID-19. Sequenced by immunoSEQ multiplex PCR; TCRdb stores in-frame clones only, minus some. The sample shows 200,000 to 250,000 clones, around 81% of them seen only once. Input material: peripheral blood. The receptors derive from a woman in her seventies with acute or convalescent COVID-19.

CDR3 coding DNA: TGTGCCAGCAGCCAAGACCTAGCGGGGGTGTTCTTC. Protein: CASSQDLAGVFF. The chain joins TRBV3-1 (or the pseudogene TRBV3-2) to TRBJ2-1; 10 bases match TRBD2. The CDR3 is 12 amino acids. Germline V gives CDR1 LGHDT, CDR2 YNNKEL (reference sequence). The V gene end was trimmed by 0 bases and the J gene end by 15 bases; junction bases not matched to a gene: 2.

J is TRBJ2-7 and V is TRBV7-3; 10 bases are shared with TRBD2. J gave up 3 bases and V 5 bases, and 13 bases lay outside the gene matches. Germline V CDR1 and CDR2: SGHTA, FQGTGA. The CDR3 totals 17 residues. DNA for the CDR3: TGTGCCAGCAGCCTCTCGGGGGGAGCGGGAGGGAGCTACGAGCAGTACTTC. This codes for CASSLSGGAGGSYEQYF.

V usage is TRBV29-1 and J usage is TRBJ1-1; D gene uncertain. Per germline, CDR1 SQVTM and CDR2 ANQGSEA. Trimming took off 3 bases at V and 1 base at J, with 9 bases between the two ends. This CDR3 has 13 residues. The DNA for the CDR3 is TGCAGCGTTGACCCGGGAACGAACACTGAAGCTTTCTTT. Its protein product is CSVDPGTNTEAFF.

This chain connects TRBV6-6 to TRBJ1-6, with D perhaps TRBD1 (6 bases). Germline lookup yields CDR1 MNHNY and CDR2 SVGAGI (reference sequence). The germline V and J ends were trimmed by 5 bases and 9 bases, with 20 bases remaining between them. The CDR3 is 16 residues long. The CDR3 here is CASSPHPDRIPSPLHF. For the CDR3, the DNA is TGTGCCAGCAGTCCCCACCCGGACAGAATTCCTTCACCCCTCCACTTT.

The V and J genes are TRBV6-6 and TRBJ2-3, with 8 bases that match TRBD2. CDR1 MNHNY and CDR2 SVGAGI come from the germline V gene (reference sequence). The length of the CDR3 is 14 residues. Trimming took 6 bases from V and 1 from J; bases not matched to a gene: 3. The CDR3 here is CASRVAGRTDTQYF. The DNA for the CDR3 is TGTGCCAGCAGGGTAGCGGGGCGCACAGATACGCAGTATTTT.

The chain combines TRBV27 with TRBJ2-7; D may be TRBD1 (5 bases). From germline, CDR1 is MNHEY and CDR2 SMNVEV (reference sequence). V lost 8 bases and J 6 bases, leaving 11 bases between the germline ends. The CDR3 runs to 11 residues. The CDR3 protein is CASRRGFEQYF. Written as DNA, the CDR3 is TGTGCCAGCCGAAGGGGTTTCGAGCAGTACTTC.

The rearrangement uses TRBV28 and TRBJ1-1, with D tentatively TRBD1 (6 bases). Germline V gives CDR1 MDHEN, CDR2 SYDVKM. V lost 8 bases and J 4 bases, leaving 11 bases between the germline ends. The CDR3 loop spans 12 amino acids. This CDR3 reads CASGRGGTEAFF. CDR3 coding DNA: TGTGCCAGCGGGAGAGGGGGCACTGAAGCTTTCTTT. The variable domain in full, with the rest retrieved from reference TRBV28 and TRBJ1-1, is DVKVTQSSRYLVKRTGEKVFLECVQDMDHENMFWYRQDPGLGLRLIYFSYDVKMKEKGDIPEGYSVSREKKERFSLILESASTNQTSMYLCASGRGGTEAFFGQGTRLTVV.

The V and J genes are TRBV5-1 and TRBJ2-3, with TRBD2 matching 7 bases. This CDR3 has 13 amino acids. Trimming took 5 bases from V and 2 from J; bases not matched to a gene: 2. Germline assignment: CDR1 SGHRS and CDR2 YFSETQ. CDR3 sequence: CASRLADTDTQYF. Here the CDR3 DNA reads TGCGCCAGCAGGCTAGCGGACACAGATACGCAGTATTTT.

This rearrangement joins TRBV5-5 to TRBJ1-1, with TRBD1 identical over 8 bases. Germline V gene data show CDR1 as SGHKS and CDR2 as YYEKEE (reference sequence). The ends lost 3 bases at V and 4 bases at J; junction bases unmatched: 11. The CDR3 spans 16 residues. The CDR3 sequence is CASSSLTTGETTEAFF. The DNA for the CDR3 is TGTGCCAGCAGCTCTTTGACGACAGGGGAGACCACTGAAGCTTTCTTT.

This chain uses TRBV7-2 with TRBJ2-3, with D uncertain. There are 14 residues in the CDR3. Trimming left V 5 bases short and J 6 bases short, with 15 bases between. In germline, CDR1 is SGHTA, CDR2 FQGNSA. The CDR3: CASSTPPRWDTQYF. The CDR3 DNA sequence: TGTGCCAGCAGCACTCCCCCGCGGTGGGATACGCAGTATTTT. Combining the CDR3 with reference TRBV7-2 and TRBJ2-3 gives the whole variable domain GAGVSQSPSNKVTEKGKDVELRCDPISGHTALYWYRQSLGQGLEFLIYFQGNSAPDKSGLPSDRFSAERTGGSVSTLTIQRTQQEDSAVYLCASSTPPRWDTQYFGPGTRLTVL.

This rearrangement joins TRBV2 to TRBJ1-2; 7 positions match TRBD1. This CDR3 is 14 amino acids long. The V gene's germline CDR1 is SNHLY and CDR2 FYNNEI. Germline trimming cut 8 bases from V and 5 bases from J; bases unmatched to any gene: 11. The CDR3 nucleotides are TGTGCCAGCGTTAGGAACAGGGGTTGGTATGGCTACACCTTC. Translation: CASVRNRGWYGYTF. Full variable domain (rest looked up from reference TRBV2 and TRBJ1-2): EPEVTQTPSHQVTQMGQEVILRCVPISNHLYFYWYRQILGQKVEFLVSFYNNEISEKSEIFDDQFSVERPDGSNFTLKIRSTKLEDSAMYFCASVRNRGWYGYTFGSGTRLTVV.

This chain links TRBV7-9 with TRBJ2-3; no clear D gene. The ends were cut back, 2 bases at V and 2 bases at J, with 11 bases in the middle. CDR3 length: 15 amino acids. Germline V CDR1 and CDR2: SEHNR, FQNEAQ (reference sequence). The CDR3 nucleotides are TGTGCCAGCAGCTTATGGAGTCAAGACACAGATACGCAGTATTTT. Translated, it gives CASSLWSQDTDTQYF.

This rearrangement joins TRBV28 to TRBJ2-7, with D maybe TRBD1 (6 bases). V was shortened by 5 bases and J by 3 bases, with 11 bases between the two germline ends. Per the germline V gene, CDR1 is MDHEN and CDR2 is SYDVKM. The CDR3 is 13 amino acids. Written as DNA, the CDR3 is TGTGCCAGCAGTCTAAGGACAGTCTACGAGCAGTACTTC. Translating gives CASSLRTVYEQYF.